The T cell receptor beta chain described here comes from a study of human T cells and chemical hapten exposure. Study summary: Diphenylcyclopropenone doses were given weekly to the scalps of patients across the approximately 22-week study.

Indicated time point: patch test 3, about 24 weeks after DPC sensitization. As for treatment: therapeutic diphenylcyclopropenone sensitization with weekly scalp DPC. CDR3 length equals 13 residues. The V end was cut by 2 bases, the J end by 7 bases, with 9 bases between. Looked up from germline, CDR1 is SGHNT and CDR2 is YYREEE (reference sequence). TCRdb reprocessed the RACE reads with MiXCR, giving one entry per CDR3 protein. Of about 64,000 distinct CDR3 sequences in the sample, about 11% were seen once. The clonotype comes from a woman aged 25 to 39 with alopecia areata. Some clones in this sample may be carry-over from other donors' samples. The chain recombines TRBV5-4 with TRBJ2-2; D might be TRBD1 (6 bases). Source: whole blood, taken in connection with sensitization to the hapten diphenylcyclopropenone (DPC). CDR3 protein: CASSFEDSGELFF. In nucleotides, the CDR3 is TGTGCCAGCAGCTTTGAGGACAGCGGGGAGCTGTTTTTT.